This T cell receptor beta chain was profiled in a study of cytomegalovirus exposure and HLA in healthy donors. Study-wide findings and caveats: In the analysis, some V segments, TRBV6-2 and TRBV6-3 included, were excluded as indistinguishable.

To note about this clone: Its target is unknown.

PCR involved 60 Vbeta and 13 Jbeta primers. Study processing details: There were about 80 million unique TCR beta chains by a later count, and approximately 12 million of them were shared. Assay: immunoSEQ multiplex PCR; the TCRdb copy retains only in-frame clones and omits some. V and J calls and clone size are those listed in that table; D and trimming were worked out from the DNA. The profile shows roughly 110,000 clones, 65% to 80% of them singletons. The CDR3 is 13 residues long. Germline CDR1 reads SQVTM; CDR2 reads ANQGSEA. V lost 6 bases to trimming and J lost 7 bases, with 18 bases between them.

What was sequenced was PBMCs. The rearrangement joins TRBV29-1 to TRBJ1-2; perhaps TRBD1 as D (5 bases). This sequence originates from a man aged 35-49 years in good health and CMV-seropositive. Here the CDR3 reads CSVTGVLGGGYTF. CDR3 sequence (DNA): TGCAGCGTGACGGGGGTGCTCGGAGGTGGCTACACCTTC.